This entry is about one TCR beta chain. Antigen specificity is unknown. This specimen belongs to a study of T cell responses to AZD1222 COVID-19 vaccine. Study-level results: Most donors were white British and more were female, and clonal diversity was possibly underestimated. Two doses of AZD1222 preceded a rise in Spike-specific TCR breadth and depth. Seropositivity was recorded at baseline in only 6 or 7 AZD1222 recipients.

The table came from immunoSEQ multiplex PCR; TCRdb's copy has only in-frame clones and leaves some out. The table shows some 130,000 clones, with 65% to 90% occurring only once. Germline V gene sequence: CDR1 LGHNT, CDR2 FRNRAP. Trimming took 6 bases from V and 2 from J; bases not matched to a gene: 4. The CDR3 loop spans 14 amino acids. The sample here was peripheral blood, taken 28 days after the second dose of the MenACWY control vaccine. This rearrangement joins TRBV12-5 to TRBJ2-3, with TRBD1 matching 8 bases. The source is an adult who received the MenACWY meningococcal vaccine as a control. The CDR3 is CASGPTGATDTQYF. The DNA of the CDR3 is TGTGCTAGTGGCCCGACAGGGGCCACAGATACGCAGTATTTT.